This T cell receptor (beta chain) derives from a study of T cells in Graves' hyperthyroidism and ophthalmopathy. Findings and caveats of the study: Most expanded thyroid clonotypes above 0.001 also appeared in blood. Through a model of 13 V-J features, ophthalmopathy was separated from stable hyperthyroidism.

V shed 3 bases, J shed 1 base, and the junction held 3 bases outside the gene matches. This CDR3 spans 15 amino acids. The germline gives CDR1 GTSNPN, CDR2 SVGIG (reference sequence). The CDR3 regions of TCR beta were amplified from RNA transcripts. With the HTBI primer set, the TCR CDR3 went through a first round of RT-PCR. TCRdb passed the multiplex PCR reads through MiXCR, listing each CDR3 protein once. This table holds a few hundred thousand distinct CDR3 sequences, 14% to 15% found once. Many counts were recorded for this clonotype. Antigen unknown. Diagnosis rested on symptoms, serum thyroxine and TRAb, thyroid ultrasound, and orbital computed tomography. PBMCs came from 7.5 to 10 ml fresh peripheral blood.

The V call is TRBV30, the J call TRBJ1-2; 12 positions agree with TRBD1. Sample: blood. The origin of this receptor is a woman aged 25 to 39 with Graves' hyperthyroidism. CDR3 residues: CAWRRDRGLNYGYTF. The CDR3 nucleotides are TGTGCCTGGAGAAGGGACAGGGGGCTTAACTATGGCTACACCTTC. The complete variable domain, with remaining parts taken from reference TRBV30 and TRBJ1-2, reads SQTIHQWPATLVQPVGSPLSLECTVEGTSNPNLYWYRQAAGRGLQLLFYSVGIGQISSEVPQNLSASRPQDRQFILSSKKLLLSDSGFYLCAWRRDRGLNYGYTFGSGTRLTVV.